This entry concerns a single T cell receptor beta chain. Antigen unknown. The read falls 3 residues short of the CDR3 end, and the missing part is taken from the germline J gene. Libraries were prepared by immunoSEQ multiplex PCR; TCRdb keeps only in-frame clonotypes and omits some of them. This sample shows several thousand clones and no singletons; roughly 4.9% rests with the ten largest. This entry comes from a study of T cell clonality in common variable immunodeficiency. Study findings and constraints: Reportedly, TCR beta sequences from common variable immunodeficiency showed fewer deletions and N-nucleotide insertions.

This CDR3 is 14 amino acids long. The V and J ends lost 3 bases and 1 base respectively, with 10 bases between them. Germline assignment: CDR1 SNHLY and CDR2 FYNNEI. The chain uses TRBV2 and TRBJ2-7; D is unclear. The source material was peripheral blood mononuclear cells. The TCR comes from a human donor with common variable immunodeficiency. Incomplete CDR3 DNA: TGTGCCAGCAGTGAGGCAGAGATTTCCTACGAG. This sequence encodes CASSEAEISYE. The entire CDR3 sequence reads CASSEAEISYEQYF.